This T cell receptor (beta chain) comes out of a study of beta chain features in type 1 diabetes. Germline values: CDR1 LGHNA, CDR2 YNFKEQ. With 6 bases clipped from V and 1 base from J, the junction kept 12 bases outside the gene matches. The CDR3 runs 17 residues. The isolated RNA, all of it, was reverse transcribed, so expressed TCRB transcripts were what got sequenced. Here immunoSEQ multiplex PCR was the method, and the copy in TCRdb shows in-frame clones only, minus some. The sample lists around 400,000 clones, 10% to 15% occurring once. This clone was counted a few times. The chain couples TRBV4-2 to TRBJ2-1; 7 positions agree with TRBD2. The clonotype originates from a young man in good health. Input material: naive CD4+ T cells from blood. CDR3 in amino acids: CASRPASGVQSYNEQFF. DNA for the CDR3: TGTGCCAGCAGGCCTGCGAGCGGGGTACAATCCTACAATGAGCAGTTCTTC.